These T cell receptor beta chains were read from a single sample in a study of T cell repertoires in cytomegalovirus infection. What these receptors recognize is not known. TCRdb fed the reads into MiXCR, producing one record per CDR3 protein. This sample yields 200,000 or so distinct CDR3 sequences, of which about 39% are seen a single time; more than 50% belongs to the top ten. Sequences were derived from CD8+ T cells from cultured PBMCs, sampled from culture after CMV antigen stimulation. The origin of the receptors is a human donor in good health (CMV status not recorded). Some clones in this sample may be carry-over from other donors' samples. Both conserved end residues are part of each CDR3. The D gene is left open where the match is weak. Not every row has a clone size; where given, it reads once, few, many or a size class.

clone_size	v_call	j_call	d_call	cdr3_nt	cdr3_aa
many	TRBV11-2	TRBJ2-1	TRBD2	TGTGCCAGCAGCTTATACAGAGCGGGGAGCTCCTACAATGAGCAGTTCTTC	CASSLYRAGSSYNEQFF
-	TRBV7-2	TRBJ2-7	TRBD1	TGTGCCAGCAGCTTAGAACAGGGGGCGATATACGAGCAGTACTTC	CASSLEQGAIYEQYF
few	TRBV18	TRBJ2-7	TRBD1	TGTGCCAGCTCACCAGAGGGGACAGGGACCTACGAGCAGTACTTC	CASSPEGTGTYEQYF
-	TRBV5-6	TRBJ1-1	-	TGTGCCAGCAGCTTGTGGGGGGCCACTGAAGCTTTCTTT	CASSLWGATEAFF
few	TRBV18	TRBJ2-1	-	TGTGCCAGCTCACCACCGGGTCTAGTCTTTAATGAGCAGTTCTTC	CASSPPGLVFNEQFF
many	TRBV7-2	TRBJ2-5	-	TGTGCCAGCAGCTTAGTTGGGGGCAGCGGACAAGAGACCCAGTACTTC	CASSLVGGSGQETQYF
-	TRBV11-1	TRBJ2-7	-	TGTGCCAGCAGCCCAAGGGACAAGCCTAGCTACGAGCAGTACTTC	CASSPRDKPSYEQYF
few	TRBV23-1	TRBJ1-5	-	TGCGCCAGCAGTCAATCGGGGATTCAAGTACGCAATCAGCCCCAGCATTTT	CASSQSGIQVRNQPQHF
-	TRBV28	TRBJ2-2	TRBD2	TGTGCCAGCAGTCCGCAGCGGGAGGCCGTGAGTTATCCCGGGGAGCTGTTTTTT	CASSPQREAVSYPGELFF
-	TRBV7-9	TRBJ2-7	TRBD2	TGTGCCAGCAGCCTTCCCGGGAGGGACGAGCAGTACTTC	CASSLPGRDEQYF
-	TRBV7-9	TRBJ1-1	-	TGTGCCAGCAGCGCCGACGGTGAAGCTTTCTTT	CASSADGEAFF
few	TRBV6-1	TRBJ2-7	-	TGTGCCAGCAGTGAACGGGGGTATAGGGAGCCCCATTACGAGCAGTACTTC	CASSERGYREPHYEQYF
-	TRBV12-3/TRBV12-4	TRBJ2-7	TRBD2	TGTGCCAGCAGTTTTGACCGGGGGGGCACCTACGAGCAGTACTTC	CASSFDRGGTYEQYF
few	TRBV28	TRBJ2-7	-	TGTGCCAGCAGTTTAGGTGGGAGCGGGTACGAGCAGTACTTC	CASSLGGSGYEQYF
-	TRBV6-2/TRBV6-3	TRBJ2-7	-	TGTGCCAGCAGTCGGACTATATCCTTATCCTACGAGCAGTACTTC	CASSRTISLSYEQYF
few	TRBV5-6	TRBJ1-1	TRBD1	TGTGCCAGCAGTAATGACAGGGGAGATCGTGTGGGAACTGAAGCTTTCTTT	CASSNDRGDRVGTEAFF
-	TRBV19	TRBJ1-1	-	TGTGCCAGTAGTAAGGGGATACCAAAGCCTACGATGAACACTGAAGCTTTCTTT	CASSKGIPKPTMNTEAFF
-	TRBV27	TRBJ2-7	TRBD2	TGTGCCAGCAGTTTACTAGCGGGTACGGTAGGAGAGCAGTACTTC	CASSLLAGTVGEQYF
-	TRBV20-1	TRBJ2-7	TRBD2	TGCAGTGCAGAGTGGAGCGGGAGGGAGGGGAAGAAGCAGTACTTC	CSAEWSGREGKKQYF
-	TRBV7-4	TRBJ2-6	TRBD1	TGTGCCAGCAGCTTAGATCGTTTGGACAGGGTTATCGCGGGGGCCAACGTCCTGACTTTC	CASSLDRLDRVIAGANVLTF
many	TRBV9	TRBJ2-1	TRBD2	TGTGCCAGCAGCGTAGGGACTAGCGGGCTCTACAATGAGCAGTTCTTC	CASSVGTSGLYNEQFF
-	TRBV2	TRBJ2-1	-	TGTGCCAGCAGTGAAAACATTTCAAGCTCCTACAATGAGCAGTTCTTC	CASSENISSSYNEQFF
few	TRBV12-5	TRBJ1-1	-	TGTGCTAGTGGTTTGGTACTATCCCGCGACATGAACACTGAAGCTTTCTTT	CASGLVLSRDMNTEAFF
few	TRBV11-2	TRBJ1-4	-	TGTGCCAGCAGCCCGGGCGGGGTCGGCCTTGAGGAAAAACTGTTTTTT	CASSPGGVGLEEKLFF
-	TRBV7-2	TRBJ1-4	-	TGTGCCAGCAGCCGGCAGGGATCGGCTAATGAAAAACTGTTTTTT	CASSRQGSANEKLFF
many	TRBV11-3	TRBJ1-1	-	TGTGCCAGCAGCCACCTACGCTTCGATCGACCGAGGAACACTGAAGCTTTCTTT	CASSHLRFDRPRNTEAFF
-	TRBV19	TRBJ2-6	-	TGTGCCAGTAACCCACAGAGCTCTGGGGCCAACGTCCTGACTTTC	CASNPQSSGANVLTF
-	TRBV5-6	TRBJ2-1	-	TGTGCCAGCAGCTTGGCTATCCTGGGGTACAATGAGCAGTTCTTC	CASSLAILGYNEQFF
-	TRBV9	TRBJ1-3	-	TGTGCCAGCAGCGTAGAGGAGGTCTCTGGAAACACCATATATTTT	CASSVEEVSGNTIYF
-	TRBV29-1	TRBJ2-1	TRBD1	TGCAGCGCCAAGGGACAGCAGTCCTACAATGAGCAGTTCTTC	CSAKGQQSYNEQFF
many	TRBV28	TRBJ2-3	TRBD2	TGTGCCAGCAGTTTAGGGGGTAGCGGGATAATAGATACGCAGTATTTT	CASSLGGSGIIDTQYF
-	TRBV12-3/TRBV12-4	TRBJ2-5	-	TGTGCCAGCAGCCGCGAGGCGCGTCGCCAAGAGACCCAGTACTTC	CASSREARRQETQYF
-	TRBV29-1	TRBJ2-1	-	TGCAGCGTCAGGGGGGCATCCTACAATGAGCAGTTCTTC	CSVRGASYNEQFF
-	TRBV19	TRBJ1-1	-	TGTGCCAGTCAACAGGGGAACACTGAAGCTTTCTTT	CASQQGNTEAFF
-	TRBV20-1	TRBJ2-5	-	TGCAGTGCTAGAAAGGACGGGCAGTACCAAGAGACCCAGTACTTC	CSARKDGQYQETQYF
-	TRBV7-7	TRBJ2-5	-	TGTGCCAGCAGCCAGAATGGACAAGAGACCCAGTACTTC	CASSQNGQETQYF
-	TRBV6-5	TRBJ2-2	-	TGTGCCAGCAGTTACTCGAGAAGGGGGGCGACAGCGAACACCGGGGAGCTGTTTTTT	CASSYSRRGATANTGELFF
few	TRBV11-2	TRBJ1-1	-	TGTGCCAGCAGCTTAGTGCTATCGGTTGCGGGAGCCCTCATGAACACTGAAGCTTTCTTT	CASSLVLSVAGALMNTEAFF
-	TRBV9	TRBJ2-1	-	TGTGCCAGCAGCGGCGACCCGTCTGAGCAGTTCTTC	CASSGDPSEQFF
-	TRBV28	TRBJ2-5	TRBD2	TGTGCCAGCAGTTTAATTAGCGGGAGTGCAGAGACCCAGTACTTC	CASSLISGSAETQYF
-	TRBV4-2	TRBJ2-5	TRBD2	TGTGCCAGCAGCCAAACGGAGCGGGAGGTGACCCAGTACTTC	CASSQTEREVTQYF
-	TRBV5-1	TRBJ1-1	-	TGCGCCAGCAGCTTGAAGAACACTGAAGCTTTCTTT	CASSLKNTEAFF
few	TRBV12-3/TRBV12-4	TRBJ1-1	TRBD1	TGTGCCAGCAATCTCGGACAGGGACTGAACACTGAAGCTTTCTTT	CASNLGQGLNTEAFF
few	TRBV7-8	TRBJ2-2	-	TGTGCCAGCAGCTTGAGCCGAGTAAACACCGGGGAGCTGTTTTTT	CASSLSRVNTGELFF